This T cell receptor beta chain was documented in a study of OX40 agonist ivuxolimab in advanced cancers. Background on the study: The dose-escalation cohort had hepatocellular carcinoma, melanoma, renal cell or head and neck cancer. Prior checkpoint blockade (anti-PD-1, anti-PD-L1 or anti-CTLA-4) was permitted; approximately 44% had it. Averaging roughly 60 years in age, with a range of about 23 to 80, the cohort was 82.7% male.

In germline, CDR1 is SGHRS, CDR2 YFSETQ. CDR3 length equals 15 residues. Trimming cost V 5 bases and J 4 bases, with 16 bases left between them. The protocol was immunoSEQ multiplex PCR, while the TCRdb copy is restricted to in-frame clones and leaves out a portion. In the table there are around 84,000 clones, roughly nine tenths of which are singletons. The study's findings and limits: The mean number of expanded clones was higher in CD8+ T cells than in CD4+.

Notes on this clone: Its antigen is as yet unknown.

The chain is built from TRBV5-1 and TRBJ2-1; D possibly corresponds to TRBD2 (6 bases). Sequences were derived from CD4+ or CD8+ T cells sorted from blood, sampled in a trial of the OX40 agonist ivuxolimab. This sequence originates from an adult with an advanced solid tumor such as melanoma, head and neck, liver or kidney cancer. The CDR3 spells CASSPGLELYNEQFF. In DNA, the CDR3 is TGCGCCAGCAGTCCGGGACTTGAGCTATACAATGAGCAGTTCTTC. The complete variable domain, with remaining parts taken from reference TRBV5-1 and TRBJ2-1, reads KAGVTQTPRYLIKTRGQQVTLSCSPISGHRSVSWYQQTPGQGLQFLFEYFSETQRNKGNFPGRFSGRQFSNSRSEMNVSTLELGDSALYLCASSPGLELYNEQFFGPGTRLTVL.